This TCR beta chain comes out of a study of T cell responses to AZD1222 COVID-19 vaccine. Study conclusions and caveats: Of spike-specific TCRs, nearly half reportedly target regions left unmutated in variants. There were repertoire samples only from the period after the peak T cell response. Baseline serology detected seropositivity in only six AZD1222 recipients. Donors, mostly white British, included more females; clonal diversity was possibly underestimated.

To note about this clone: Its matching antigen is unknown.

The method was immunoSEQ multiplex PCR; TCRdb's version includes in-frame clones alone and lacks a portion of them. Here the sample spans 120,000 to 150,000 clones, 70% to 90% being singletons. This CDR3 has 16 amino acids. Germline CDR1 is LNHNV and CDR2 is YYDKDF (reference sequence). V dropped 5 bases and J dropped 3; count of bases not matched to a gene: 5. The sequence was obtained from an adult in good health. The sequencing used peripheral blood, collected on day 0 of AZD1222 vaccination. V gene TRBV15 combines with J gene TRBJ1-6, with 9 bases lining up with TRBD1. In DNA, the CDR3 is TGTGCCACCAGCGGACGGGACAGGGACTATAATTCACCCCTCCACTTT. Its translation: CATSGRDRDYNSPLHF.